These 26 T cell receptor beta chains were all obtained from the same sample, sequenced in a study of blood T cells in healthy people across ages. Combining a sample-barcoded 5' primer with a J-beta primer mix, a second PCR ran for roughly 7 to 12 cycles. TCRdb recomputed calls from the 5' RACE reads with MiXCR, one row per CDR3 protein. The sample lists about 1.5 million distinct CDR3 sequences; around 40% were seen once. Sequenced: blood. These receptors all stem from a woman younger than 30 in good health.

This chain joins TRBV27 and TRBJ1-1; D remains ambiguous. V lost 5 bases and J 1 base, leaving 11 bases between the germline ends. The germline V gene encodes CDR1 MNHEY and CDR2 SMNVEV (reference sequence). This CDR3 has 14 residues. The DNA for the CDR3 is TGTGCCAGCAGTCCATTGACAACGAACACTGAAGCTTTCTTT. Amino acids: CASSPLTTNTEAFF.

This clonotype was observed a handful of times. The V and J genes are TRBV20-1 and TRBJ1-6; TRBD1 agrees at 7 bases. The germline V gene encodes CDR1 DFQATT and CDR2 SNEGSKA (reference sequence). The J segment lost 1 base and the V segment lost 0 bases, leaving 6 bases of the junction unmatched. CDR3 length equals 17 residues. The CDR3 region has the DNA TGCAGTGCTAGAGATCCGGGACAGAGTTCCTATAATTCACCCCTCCACTTT. This codes for CSARDPGQSSYNSPLHF.

This clonotype was seen just once. CDR3 DNA sequence: TGCGCCAGCAGCCAAGAGGGGACAGGGGGAGTGGGTGGCTACACCTTC. Protein product: CASSQEGTGGVGGYTF. The gene calls are TRBV4-3 and TRBJ1-2; 11 nucleotides match TRBD1. CDR1 and CDR2 (germline): LGHNA, YSLEER. The CDR3 spans 16 residues. The V segment lost 0 bases and the J segment 7 bases; nucleotides outside the gene matches: 7.

This clonotype was counted a few times. The chain couples TRBV9 to TRBJ2-3; D not resolved. The V gene's germline CDR1 is SGDLS and CDR2 YYNGEE. CDR3 length equals 15 residues. Deletions cut 0 bases from V and 0 bases from J, with 8 bases between. The CDR3 here is CASSVVVGSTDTQYF. The CDR3 region has the DNA TGTGCCAGCAGCGTAGTTGTGGGAAGCACAGATACGCAGTATTTT. The complete variable domain, with remaining parts taken from reference TRBV9 and TRBJ2-3, reads DSGVTQTPKHLITATGQRVTLRCSPRSGDLSVYWYQQSLDQGLQFLIQYYNGEERAKGNILERFSAQQFPDLHSELNLSSLELGDSALYFCASSVVVGSTDTQYFGPGTRLTVL.

The chain couples TRBV10-3 to TRBJ2-6; D is ambiguous. CDR3 size: 17 residues. The germline V gene has CDR1 ENHRY and CDR2 SYGVKD. The V end was cut by 10 bases, the J end by 0 bases, with 19 bases between. In nucleotides, the CDR3 is TGTGCCACCCAGAAGTGGCAAATCCTCTCTGGGGCCAACGTCCTGACTTTC. Amino acid sequence: CATQKWQILSGANVLTF.

J is TRBJ1-2 and V is TRBV9; D unresolved. The V gene's germline CDR1 is SGDLS and CDR2 YYNGEE. V lost 0 bases to trimming and J lost 4 bases, with 10 bases between them. The CDR3 extends over 14 amino acids. Written as DNA, the CDR3 is TGTGCCAGCAGCGTAGCCCCTGTGGGCTATGGCTACACCTTC. Encoded protein: CASSVAPVGYGYTF.

V usage is TRBV28 and J usage is TRBJ2-1, with no clear D. The CDR3 has 15 residues. CDR1 MDHEN and CDR2 SYDVKM come from the germline V gene. V lost 9 bases to trimming and J lost 0 bases, with 15 bases between them. The CDR3 loop is CASKAASSSYNEQFF. CDR3 sequence (DNA): TGTGCCAGTAAGGCGGCTTCAAGCTCCTACAATGAGCAGTTCTTC.

The V call is TRBV25-1, the J call TRBJ2-7, with D unresolved. CDR1 and CDR2 from the germline V gene are MGHDK and SYGVNS. Trimming removed 3 bases at V and 7 bases at J, with 16 bases between. CDR3 length: 14 amino acids. The CDR3 region is CASSEGLAVDEQYF. DNA of the CDR3: TGTGCCAGCAGTGAGGGTCTTGCGGTTGATGAGCAGTACTTC.

The rearrangement links TRBV7-8 to TRBJ2-1, with TRBD2 matching 13 bases. Unmatched junction bases numbered 3, after V lost 1 base and J lost 9 bases. Germline V CDR1 and CDR2: SGHVS, FQNEAQ. The CDR3 extends over 15 amino acids. CDR3 loop: CASSLVGLAGFEQFF. The CDR3, as DNA: TGTGCCAGCAGCTTAGTGGGACTAGCGGGGTTTGAGCAGTTCTTC.

This clonotype is a singleton in its sample. The gene calls are TRBV2 and TRBJ1-3, with D tentatively TRBD1 (5 bases). The germline gives CDR1 SNHLY, CDR2 FYNNEI. Trimming stripped 9 bases from V and 2 bases from J, with 11 bases between. This CDR3 is 13 amino acids long. CDR3: CASNRFPGNTIYF. The CDR3 nucleotides are TGTGCCAGTAACAGGTTCCCTGGAAACACCATATATTTT.

This chain connects TRBV2 to TRBJ1-6, with a weak D call TRBD1 (5 bases). V gave up 6 bases and J gave up 5 bases, with 14 bases separating them. Per the germline V gene, CDR1 is SNHLY and CDR2 is FYNNEI. The CDR3 covers 15 residues. The CDR3 region is CASRDRRGHNSPLHF. CDR3 nucleotide sequence: TGTGCCAGCAGGGACCGACGGGGACATAATTCACCCCTCCACTTT.

Only a few counts were recorded for this clonotype. This chain uses TRBV2 with TRBJ2-4, with a weak D call TRBD2 (7 bases). This CDR3 comprises 15 residues. Germline V CDR1 and CDR2: SNHLY, FYNNEI. V dropped 3 bases and J dropped 2 bases, with 11 bases sitting between them. As DNA, the CDR3 is TGTGCCAGCAGTGAGAGGGGGGGCCCCAAAAACATTCAGTACTTC. As protein: CASSERGGPKNIQYF.

The chain couples TRBV29-1 to TRBJ1-1; the D gene is possibly TRBD1 (5 bases). Germline V gene data show CDR1 as SQVTM and CDR2 as ANQGSEA. V lost 2 bases and J 6 bases, leaving 19 bases between the germline ends. This CDR3 comprises 15 residues. The CDR3 bases are TGCAGCGTTGAAAGCCTGGGACTTCACGGGGCTGAAGCTTTCTTT. The encoded protein is CSVESLGLHGAEAFF.

The chain combines TRBV28 with TRBJ1-2, with TRBD1 as a possible D gene (5 bases). V was trimmed by 4 bases and J by 8 bases, leaving 11 bases between them. CDR3 length equals 12 residues. Germline CDR1 and CDR2: MDHEN and SYDVKM. The CDR3 sequence is CASSWTRAGYTF. CDR3 sequence (DNA): TGTGCCAGCAGTTGGACAAGGGCGGGCTACACCTTC.

Comments on this clonotype: This clone may be a read error of a much larger clone one base away. V gene TRBV6-6 combines with J gene TRBJ2-1, with 7 positions matching TRBD2. This CDR3 has 15 residues. V lost 11 bases to trimming and J lost 4 bases; unmatched junction nucleotides: 14. The germline gives CDR1 MNHNY, CDR2 SVGAGI (reference sequence). As DNA, the CDR3 is TGTGCCGGCACTCAAGTTGGGACTACATACAATGAGCAGTTCTTC. Amino acid sequence: CAGTQVGTTYNEQFF.

The chain links TRBV6-1 to TRBJ2-7; no definite D call. The CDR3 loop spans 13 amino acids. Germline V gives CDR1 MNHNS, CDR2 SASEGT. V dropped 0 bases and J dropped 7 bases, with 10 bases sitting between them. The CDR3 region has the DNA TGTGCCAGCAGTGAAGCGGCTGGATGGGAGCAGTACTTC. It codes for CASSEAAGWEQYF.

A few counts support this clonotype. This CDR3 reads CASSTILAGGYNEQFF. CDR3 nucleotide sequence: TGTGCCAGCAGCACCATACTAGCGGGGGGTTACAATGAGCAGTTCTTC. This chain connects TRBV11-2 to TRBJ2-1; 12 bases are shared with TRBD2. The germline V gene encodes CDR1 SGHAT and CDR2 FQNNGV. Trimming at V came to 5 bases and at J to 4 bases, leaving 6 bases not matched to a gene. The CDR3 consists of 16 residues.

The rearrangement joins TRBV7-2 to TRBJ2-1, with D possibly being TRBD1 or TRBD2 (6 bases each). Germline CDR1 is SGHTA and CDR2 is FQGNSA. The ends were cut back, 4 bases at V and 6 bases at J, with 16 bases in the middle. The CDR3 length is 15 residues. This CDR3 reads CASSYSGGGPNEQFF. The CDR3 DNA is TGTGCCAGCAGCTATAGCGGAGGGGGACCCAATGAGCAGTTCTTC.

The chain links TRBV7-2 to TRBJ1-6, with D maybe TRBD1 (5 bases). V was cut by 0 bases and J by 5 bases, with 11 bases left in between. The CDR3 totals 16 residues. Germline V gene data show CDR1 as SGHTA and CDR2 as FQGNSA. The CDR3 nucleotides read TGTGCCAGCAGCTTAGCGAAAGGGGTGGATAATTCACCCCTCCACTTT. Translating gives CASSLAKGVDNSPLHF.

The chain joins TRBV9 to TRBJ1-1; D not resolved. Trimming took off 0 bases at V and 1 base at J, with 10 bases between the two ends. CDR1 SGDLS and CDR2 YYNGEE come from the germline V gene. This CDR3 contains 15 residues. This CDR3 is CASSVDEEGNTEAFF. The DNA for the CDR3 is TGTGCCAGCAGCGTAGACGAGGAGGGGAACACTGAAGCTTTCTTT.

The chain recombines TRBV2 with TRBJ2-3, with TRBD1 matching over 9 bases. V lost 6 bases, J lost 2 bases, and 6 bases stayed unmatched. CDR3 length equals 15 residues. Germline CDR1 SNHLY, CDR2 FYNNEI. The CDR3 DNA follows: TGTGCCAGCAGGGACGGACAGGGGTTCACAGATACGCAGTATTTT. It yields the protein CASRDGQGFTDTQYF.

The chain is built from TRBV7-8 and TRBJ2-3; TRBD2 aligns across 8 bases. Germline V lookup: CDR1 SGHVS, CDR2 FQNEAQ. The CDR3 is 19 amino acids. V lost 2 bases, J lost 5 bases, and 18 bases stayed unmatched. CDR3 sequence reads: CASSLSYVREAWRRDTQYF. The CDR3 DNA reads TGTGCCAGCAGCTTAAGTTATGTGCGGGAGGCCTGGAGAAGAGATACGCAGTATTTT.

This rearrangement joins TRBV5-1 to TRBJ2-3; 7 bases agree with TRBD1. This CDR3 has 15 amino acids. Germline CDR1 reads SGHRS; CDR2 reads YFSETQ. Germline trimming cut 3 bases from V and 2 bases from J; bases unmatched to any gene: 6. The CDR3 DNA reads as TGCGCCAGCAGCTCTACGGGACAGAACACAGATACGCAGTATTTT. Translation: CASSSTGQNTDTQYF.

There are a few counts of this clonotype. This rearrangement joins TRBV6-6 to TRBJ2-7; tentative D call: TRBD2 (6 bases). Per the germline V gene, CDR1 is MNHNY and CDR2 is SVGAGI (reference sequence). CDR3 length: 13 residues. Trimming removed 5 bases at V and 9 bases at J, with 17 bases between. CDR3: CASSPDRGTVQYF. Written as DNA, the CDR3 is TGTGCCAGCAGTCCGGACCGGGGGACCGTGCAGTACTTC.

The chain joins TRBV7-9 to TRBJ2-7; D not certain. V lost 5 bases to trimming and J lost 2 bases, with 13 bases between them. CDR3 length equals 14 residues. Germline V CDR1 and CDR2: SEHNR, FQNEAQ (reference sequence). The CDR3 sequence is CASSPGLLTYEQYF. The CDR3 DNA sequence: TGTGCCAGCAGCCCGGGTCTTCTGACCTACGAGCAGTACTTC.

The rearrangement joins TRBV20-1 to TRBJ2-3; D is unclear. Trimming stripped 3 bases from V and 9 bases from J, with 13 bases between. Per the germline V gene, CDR1 is DFQATT and CDR2 is SNEGSKA (reference sequence). The CDR3 covers 12 residues. CDR3 protein: CSARDRPQTQYF. The CDR3 coding sequence is TGCAGTGCTAGGGATCGGCCCCAGACGCAGTATTTT.